The T cell receptor beta chain described here comes from a study of cytomegalovirus exposure and HLA in healthy donors. Germline lookup yields CDR1 SGHDT and CDR2 YYEEEE. V was pared by 3 bases and J by 6 bases, with 8 bases of the junction left unmatched. There are 16 residues in the CDR3. Primers for the PCR totalled 60 Vbeta and 13 Jbeta. Here immunoSEQ multiplex PCR was the method, and the copy in TCRdb shows in-frame clones only, minus some. The sample lists around 160,000 clones, around 68% seen once, with approximately 1.3% in the top ten. This clone came up a few times. The antigen is not known. Study conclusions and caveats: It was 150 to 200 TCR beta chains that were listed as cytomegalovirus-associated.

The chain combines TRBV5-6 with TRBJ2-2; 10 positions agree with TRBD2. The specimen was PBMCs. This receptor was obtained from a man in his forties or fifties in good health and CMV-seronegative. CDR3: CASSSVAGGPAGELFF. The CDR3 DNA reads TGTGCCAGCAGCTCGGTAGCGGGGGGCCCCGCCGGGGAGCTGTTTTTT.